A selection of T cell receptor beta chains follows, all from one sample in a study of blood T cell repertoires in COVID-19. Clones were sequenced by immunoSEQ multiplex PCR, and TCRdb holds only the in-frame ones, with some missing. This table holds some 230,000 clones, 70% to 85% found once. The sample comprised PBMCs or T cells enriched from blood (not recorded which). The receptor set was obtained from a woman between 35 and 50 years old with acute COVID-19. The CDR3 runs from the conserved cysteine through the conserved F or W. D genes are given only for firm matches. The size field is filled for only some rows; it gives once, few, many or a size class.

-	-	TRBJ1-4	TRBV12-3/TRBV12-4	TGTGCCAGCAGTTTCTCAGGGAGGGAAAAACTGTTTTTT	CASSFSGREKLFF
-	-	TRBJ2-1	TRBV9	TGTGCCAGCAGCGTAGGCCCACTCAGGAACAATGAGCAGTTCTTC	CASSVGPLRNNEQFF
-	TRBD1	TRBJ1-1	TRBV2	TGTGCCAGCATTCCGGGCATTGGGCGACAGGGGGGCACTGAAGCTTTCTTT	CASIPGIGRQGGTEAFF
-	TRBD1	TRBJ1-2	TRBV9	TGTGCCAGCAAAGACAGGGGCTATGGCTACACCTTC	CASKDRGYGYTF
-	-	TRBJ1-5	TRBV6-1	TGTGCCAGCAGTGAAGGGCAGGGGAAGACTTGGCAGCCCCAGCATTTT	CASSEGQGKTWQPQHF
-	-	TRBJ1-4	TRBV9	TGTGCCAGCAGCGCCCAGACAGGCGCTAATGAAAAACTGTTTTTT	CASSAQTGANEKLFF
-	TRBD1	TRBJ1-6	TRBV6-5	TGTGCCAGCAGTTACTGGACAGGGGGTTCACCCCTCCACTTT	CASSYWTGGSPLHF
-	-	TRBJ1-1	TRBV21-1	TGTGCCAGCAGCAAAGAAGGGAGGGGTTCAACTGAAGCTTTCTTT	CASSKEGRGSTEAFF
-	-	TRBJ2-5	TRBV21-1	TGTGCCAGCAGCAAATCCTCGCGCAGGGGGCAAGAGACCCAGTACTTC	CASSKSSRRGQETQYF
-	TRBD1	TRBJ2-2	TRBV5-1	TGCGCCAGCAGCTGGGGACAGGGACTCACCGGGGAGCTGTTTTTT	CASSWGQGLTGELFF
few	-	TRBJ2-7	TRBV2	TGTGCCAGCAGCAAGGGAGGTAGCCTACACGAGCAGTACTTC	CASSKGGSLHEQYF
-	-	TRBJ1-4	TRBV27	TGTGCCAGCAGTTTATTCCCGGTGAGCCTAGACGATGAAAAACTGTTTTTT	CASSLFPVSLDDEKLFF
-	TRBD2	TRBJ2-7	TRBV6-1	TGTGCCAGCAGTGAATGGGGGGGACTAGCTGCTTACGAGCAGTACTTC	CASSEWGGLAAYEQYF
-	-	TRBJ2-2	TRBV28	TGTGCCAGCAGTTTATGGGGAGAGGGTACCGGGGAGCTGTTTTTT	CASSLWGEGTGELFF
-	TRBD1	TRBJ2-1	TRBV7-2	TGTGCCAGCAGCGTTTCACGGACAGGATCGATGAATGGTGAGCAGTTCTTC	CASSVSRTGSMNGEQFF
few	TRBD1	TRBJ2-7	TRBV3-1/TRBV3-2	TGTGCCAGCAGCCCCGGACAGGGTCTCGAGCAGTACTTC	CASSPGQGLEQYF
-	TRBD1	TRBJ1-5	TRBV7-9	TGTGCCAGCAGCCATGGGGACAGGGTTGGTCAGCCCCAGCATTTT	CASSHGDRVGQPQHF
-	TRBD2	TRBJ2-1	TRBV28	TGTGCCAGCAGCGGGGGGGCCCAGGGACTAGCGACTAATTCCTACAATGAGCAGTTCTTC	CASSGGAQGLATNSYNEQFF
-	TRBD2	TRBJ2-5	TRBV7-2	TGTGCCAGCAGCCCGACTAGCGGGGGCCTTGGGACCCAGTACTTC	CASSPTSGGLGTQYF
few	TRBD1	TRBJ1-4	TRBV16	TGTGCCAGCAGCCGGGGGACAGGGGCTGAAAAACTGTTTTTT	CASSRGTGAEKLFF
-	TRBD2	TRBJ2-1	TRBV15	TGTGCCACCAGCAGAGTCCCGCGCGGGGGAAGGAATGAGCAGTTCTTC	CATSRVPRGGRNEQFF
-	-	TRBJ1-6	TRBV27	TGTGCCAGCAGCTCCGGGGGAGCCTATAATTCACCCCTCCACTTT	CASSSGGAYNSPLHF
-	TRBD1	TRBJ1-1	TRBV7-8	TGTGCCAGCAGCTTAGAAGGGACAGGGGGCCATGTAGCTTTCTTT	CASSLEGTGGHVAFF
-	-	TRBJ2-2	TRBV2	TGTGCCAGCAGTCCTCAAGGGGGGGCCGGGGAGCTGTTTTTT	CASSPQGGAGELFF
-	TRBD2	TRBJ2-3	TRBV6-2/TRBV6-3	TGTGCCAGCAGTTACAGCGGGGGGGCAGATACGCAGTATTTT	CASSYSGGADTQYF
-	-	TRBJ2-7	TRBV7-8	TGTGCCAGCAGCTTAACAGGGACCTACGAGCAGTACTTC	CASSLTGTYEQYF
-	-	TRBJ2-3	TRBV11-3	TGTGCCATACGACACCCGGGGTGTAGCACAGATACGCAGTATTTT	CAIRHPGCSTDTQYF
-	TRBD2	TRBJ2-5	TRBV7-7	TGTGCCAGCAGCTTAGGCGGGAGAGGGAGGGTAGAGACCCAGTACTTC	CASSLGGRGRVETQYF